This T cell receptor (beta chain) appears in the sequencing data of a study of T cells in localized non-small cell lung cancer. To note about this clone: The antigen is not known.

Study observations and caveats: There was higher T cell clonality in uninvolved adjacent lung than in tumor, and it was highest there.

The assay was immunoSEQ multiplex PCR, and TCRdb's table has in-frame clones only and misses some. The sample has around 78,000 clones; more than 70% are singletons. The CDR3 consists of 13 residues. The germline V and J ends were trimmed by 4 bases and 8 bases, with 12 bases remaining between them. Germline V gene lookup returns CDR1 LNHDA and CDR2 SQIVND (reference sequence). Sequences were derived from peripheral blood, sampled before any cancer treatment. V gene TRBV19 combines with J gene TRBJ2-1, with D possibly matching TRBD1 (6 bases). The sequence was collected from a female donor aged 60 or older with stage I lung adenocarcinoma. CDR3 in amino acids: CASSRTEAYEQFF. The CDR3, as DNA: TGTGCCAGTAGTAGGACAGAGGCCTATGAGCAGTTCTTC.